These 5 T cell receptor beta chains came from one sample sequenced in a study of shared clonotypes between healthy human individuals. The method was immunoSEQ multiplex PCR; TCRdb's version includes in-frame clones alone and lacks a portion of them. This sample has fewer than 400,000 clones, with less than 85% found just once. The source material was memory CD4+ T cells sorted from blood. Described subset: CD45RA-negative fraction. The receptors were gathered from a man aged 30 to 39 in good health.

The chain carries TRBV28 and TRBJ1-2; D remains unclear. This CDR3 is built from 13 residues. CDR1 and CDR2 (germline): MDHEN, SYDVKM. V dropped 3 bases and J dropped 5 bases, with 10 bases sitting between them. The DNA of the CDR3 is TGTGCCAGCAGTTTGGGAGGGTGGTATGGCTACACCTTC. Translation gives CASSLGGWYGYTF.

The sample holds a few counts of this clone. The chain links TRBV4-3 to TRBJ2-1, with 7 bases matching TRBD2. This CDR3 is 14 amino acids long. Germline V gene lookup returns CDR1 LGHNA and CDR2 YSLEER. V dropped 1 base and J dropped 9; count of bases not matched to a gene: 6. The CDR3: CASSQVGGDGEQFF. DNA of the CDR3: TGCGCCAGCAGCCAAGTGGGGGGGGATGGTGAGCAGTTCTTC.

This clone has just one count. This may be a read error, as it is one base from a much larger clone. This chain uses TRBV29-1 with TRBJ2-7; D call uncertain. The CDR3 is 13 amino acids. The germline CDR1 and CDR2 sequences are SQVTM and ANQGSEA. The CDR3 loop reads CNVRSPPSYEQYF. CDR3 coding DNA: TGCAACGTCCGTTCCCCCCCTTCCTACGAGCAGTACTTC.

The chain links TRBV5-6 to TRBJ1-1; D possibly corresponds to TRBD1 (5 bases). In germline, CDR1 is SGHDT, CDR2 YYEEEE. Trimming removed 5 bases at V and 4 bases at J, with 9 bases between. The CDR3 consists of 12 residues. The CDR3 sequence is CASSVRVTEAFF. CDR3 nucleotide sequence: TGTGCCAGCAGTGTCAGGGTCACTGAAGCTTTCTTT.

The chain uses TRBV30 and TRBJ2-5, with D perhaps given as TRBD1 or TRBD2 (6 bases each). CDR1 and CDR2 from the germline V gene are GTSNPN and SVGIG (reference sequence). This CDR3 is 16 amino acids long. The ends were cut back, 0 bases at V and 4 bases at J, with 18 bases in the middle. The chain's CDR3 is CAWSVGIRGRGETQYF. The CDR3 region has the DNA TGTGCCTGGAGTGTAGGGATCCGGGGGCGGGGAGAGACCCAGTACTTC.